These 22 T cell receptor beta chains share one sample of origin, sequenced in a study of blood T cells in healthy people across ages. Using a J-beta primer mix together with a sample-barcoded 5' primer, a second PCR was run for roughly 6 to 12 cycles. MiXCR was run by TCRdb on the 5' RACE reads, yielding one entry per CDR3 protein. The sample contains roughly 2 million distinct CDR3 sequences, roughly 52% of which appear only once. The sample taken for sequencing was blood. The source is a woman aged 40 to 50 in good health.

The sample holds a few counts of this clonotype. V is TRBV6-6 and J is TRBJ2-7; 7 bases match TRBD1. Germline-derived CDR1 and CDR2 are MNHNY and SVGAGI (reference sequence). The trim removed 5 bases at V and 4 bases at J, leaving 11 bases unmatched. CDR3 length: 15 amino acids. The CDR3 DNA sequence: TGTGCCAGCAGTCCGCGACAGGGACACTCGTACGAGCAGTACTTC. Translation gives CASSPRQGHSYEQYF.

The chain has TRBV20-1 and TRBJ2-1; either TRBD1 or TRBD2 may supply D (5 bases each). Trimming shortened V by 5 bases and J by 9 bases, and 23 bases separated the two germline ends. The CDR3 covers 15 residues. The germline V gene encodes CDR1 DFQATT and CDR2 SNEGSKA (reference sequence). Written as DNA, the CDR3 is TGCAGTGCTGCTCGAGCGGCGGTGGGGCAAACTGAGCAGTTCTTC. Amino acid sequence: CSAARAAVGQTEQFF.

The rearrangement links TRBV6-2 or TRBV6-3 to TRBJ2-7; TRBD1 matches at 9 bases. The J call is doubtful: the DNA matches TRBJ2-4 better. The CDR3 contains 13 residues. Germline CDR1 and CDR2: MNHEY and SVGEGT. The CDR3 sequence is CASLPGQGNIQYF. The CDR3, as DNA: TGTGCCAGCCTACCGGGACAGGGAAACATTCAGTACTTC.

The chain carries TRBV4-1 and TRBJ2-3; TRBD2 is a possible D gene (6 bases). Germline V gene lookup returns CDR1 MGHRA and CDR2 YSYEKL. Trimming removed 0 bases from V and 6 bases from J, with 25 bases in between. The CDR3 has 19 amino acids. CDR3 region: CASSQELAGTHEVGDTQYF. CDR3 coding DNA: TGCGCCAGCAGCCAAGAATTGGCCGGGACTCACGAAGTAGGGGATACGCAGTATTTT.

This chain connects TRBV11-2 to TRBJ1-4; D is ambiguous. Trimming stripped 2 bases from V and 12 bases from J, with 7 bases between. Germline CDR1 and CDR2: SGHAT and FQNNGV. The CDR3 length is 11 residues. The CDR3 DNA is TGTGCCAGCAGCTTACTTACGGAACTGTTTTTT. The encoded protein is CASSLLTELFF.

J is TRBJ2-3 and V is TRBV29-1; D gene unclear. V dropped 4 bases and J dropped 6 bases, with 11 bases sitting between them. The CDR3 length is 12 residues. The germline gives CDR1 SQVTM, CDR2 ANQGSEA. Written as DNA, the CDR3 is TGCAGCGTTGCTGGGATCGGCGATACGCAGTATTTT. Its protein product is CSVAGIGDTQYF.

This clonotype was recorded a few times. The J gene is TRBJ2-5, the V gene TRBV5-1, with a possible D match to TRBD1 (6 bases). Germline V gene sequence: CDR1 SGHRS, CDR2 YFSETQ. The V and J ends lost 7 bases and 5 bases respectively, with 15 bases between them. The CDR3 runs 13 residues. DNA for the CDR3: TGCGCCAGCGCGCTGACAGGCCTTGAGACCCAGTACTTC. Protein product: CASALTGLETQYF.

J is TRBJ1-2 and V is TRBV5-6; perhaps TRBD1 as D (5 bases). The CDR3 sequence is 16 residues long. The germline V gene encodes CDR1 SGHDT and CDR2 YYEEEE. The V gene lost 4 bases and the J gene lost 10 bases, with 26 bases spanning the gap. The chain's CDR3 is CASSGTLGATPVLYTF. The CDR3 nucleotides read TGTGCCAGCAGCGGGACCCTCGGGGCGACCCCTGTTCTCTACACCTTC.

This clonotype was seen more than once but under ten times. The chain is built from TRBV6-5 and TRBJ1-2; D is uncertain. The CDR3 has 15 amino acids. From germline, CDR1 is MNHEY and CDR2 SVGAGI. V dropped 2 bases and J dropped 6 bases, with 16 bases sitting between them. CDR3 nucleotide sequence: TGTGCCAGCAGTTACCTCCCTCAACGCATCGATGGCTACACCTTC. Translation: CASSYLPQRIDGYTF.

In this sample, this clonotype turned up a few times. This CDR3 is CSVHQGYNEQFF. The CDR3 DNA sequence: TGCAGCGTTCACCAGGGATACAATGAGCAGTTCTTC. The rearrangement uses TRBV29-1 and TRBJ2-1; a possible D gene is TRBD1 (5 bases). Germline V CDR1 and CDR2: SQVTM, ANQGSEA. V was trimmed by 5 bases and J by 4 bases, leaving 9 bases between them. CDR3 length equals 12 residues.

As concerns this clonotype: A much larger clone lies one base from this, so it may be a read error. The rearrangement uses TRBV7-9 and TRBJ2-3; TRBD2 aligns across 8 bases. Per germline, CDR1 SEHNR and CDR2 FQNEAQ (reference sequence). The CDR3 sequence is 14 residues long. The CDR3 here is CASSPWTSTDTRYF. The CDR3 region has the DNA TGTGCCAGCAGCCCCTGGACTAGCACAGATACGCGGTATTTT.

This chain's CDR3 is CASSSRGLSYNEQFF. The CDR3 nucleotides are TGTGCCAGCAGCTCTCGGGGGCTATCCTACAATGAGCAGTTCTTC. This sequence joins TRBV5-4 and TRBJ2-1; either TRBD1 or TRBD2 may fit D (6 bases each). The CDR3 covers 15 residues. V was trimmed by 3 bases and J by 1 base, leaving 11 bases between them. The germline gives CDR1 SGHNT, CDR2 YYREEE (reference sequence). The full variable domain, in which reference TRBV5-4 and TRBJ2-1 provide the parts outside the CDR3, is ETGVTQSPTHLIKTRGQQVTLRCSSQSGHNTVSWYQQALGQGPQFIFQYYREEENGRGNFPPRFSGLQFPNYSSELNVNALELDDSALYLCASSSRGLSYNEQFFGPGTRLTVL.

The CDR3 sequence: CASREEGKSTDTQYF. CDR3 DNA sequence: TGTGCCAGCAGGGAGGAAGGGAAGAGTACAGATACGCAGTATTTT. The chain has TRBV25-1 and TRBJ2-3, with D perhaps matching TRBD2 (5 bases). This CDR3 has 15 residues. The germline V gene encodes CDR1 MGHDK and CDR2 SYGVNS. V was clipped by 6 bases and J by 3 bases, with 16 bases between them.

This chain links TRBV4-3 with TRBJ1-5, with TRBD1 matching 8 bases. Germline V lookup: CDR1 LGHNA, CDR2 YSLEER. V was clipped by 4 bases and J by 4 bases; unmatched bases: 6. This CDR3 is built from 15 residues. As DNA, the CDR3 is TGCGCCAGCAGCCTCACGACAGGGGTTAATCAGCCCCAGCATTTT. Protein sequence: CASSLTTGVNQPQHF.

Here the CDR3 reads CASLREGSSTEAFF. Here the CDR3 DNA reads TGTGCCAGCCTTCGAGAAGGGTCATCCACTGAAGCTTTCTTT. The chain links TRBV6-6 to TRBJ1-1; D gene uncertain. V was shortened by 8 bases and J by 4 bases, with 17 bases between the two germline ends. The CDR3 is 14 amino acids. From germline, CDR1 is MNHNY and CDR2 SVGAGI (reference sequence).

CDR3 in amino acids: CASSILAGIDTQYF. CDR3 nucleotide sequence: TGTGCCAGCAGCATACTAGCGGGGATAGATACGCAGTATTTT. The chain couples TRBV7-9 to TRBJ2-3, with TRBD2 matching over 10 bases. Unmatched junction bases numbered 4, after V lost 5 bases and J lost 5 bases. In germline, CDR1 is SEHNR, CDR2 FQNEAQ (reference sequence). The CDR3 is 14 amino acids. Drawing the rest from reference TRBV7-9 and TRBJ2-3, the complete variable domain is DTGVSQNPRHKITKRGQNVTFRCDPISEHNRLYWYRQTLGQGPEFLTYFQNEAQLEKSRLLSDRFSAERPKGSFSTLEIQRTEQGDSAMYLCASSILAGIDTQYFGPGTRLTVL.

There are a few counts of this clonotype. CDR3 in DNA: TGTGCCAGCAGCTTCCTCCCGCGGGGTGTAGAAGGAGATACGCAGTATTTT. Translated, it gives CASSFLPRGVEGDTQYF. The chain couples TRBV7-2 to TRBJ2-3, with D maybe TRBD2 (6 bases). Germline CDR1 and CDR2: SGHTA and FQGNSA. The CDR3 has 17 residues. Trimming took 3 bases from V and 5 from J, leaving 21 bases between them.

This clonotype was detected a few times. The J gene is TRBJ2-7, the V gene TRBV29-1; 8 nucleotides agree with TRBD1. V dropped 5 bases and J dropped 5; count of bases not matched to a gene: 8. The CDR3 has 13 residues. CDR1 is SQVTM, CDR2 ANQGSEA, per germline. In DNA, the CDR3 is TGCAGCGTTTCCACGACAGGGGCTAACGAGCAGTACTTC. Protein sequence: CSVSTTGANEQYF.

The chain couples TRBV28 to TRBJ1-6; D is possibly TRBD1 (5 bases). Trimming removed 5 bases at V and 6 bases at J, with 14 bases between. CDR3 size: 15 residues. CDR1 is MDHEN, CDR2 SYDVKM, per germline. CDR3 bases: TGTGCCAGCAGTCCCCGGGGGGAGGGTAATTCACCCCTCCACTTT. It codes for CASSPRGEGNSPLHF.

J is TRBJ1-2 and V is TRBV5-4, with a weak D call TRBD1 (5 bases). The CDR3 consists of 14 residues. Trimming removed 6 bases from V and 2 bases from J, with 14 bases in between. CDR1 is SGHNT and CDR2 is YYREEE in the germline V gene (reference sequence). This CDR3 is CASIPRGGNYGYTF. In nucleotides, the CDR3 is TGTGCCAGCATCCCAAGGGGAGGGAACTATGGCTACACCTTC.

The chain uses TRBV2 and TRBJ1-2; maybe TRBD1 (5 bases). CDR3 length: 15 residues. Germline V gives CDR1 SNHLY, CDR2 FYNNEI. Between the trimmed V and J ends, which lost 7 bases and 6 bases, there was a span of 21 bases. The CDR3 DNA is TGTGCCAGCAACGAGGGACGCCTGGGAAGTGATGGCTACACCTTC. Its protein product is CASNEGRLGSDGYTF.

This clonotype was found a few times. The J gene is TRBJ2-3, the V gene TRBV6-2 or TRBV6-3; 10 bases are a match to TRBD2. Germline V gene data show CDR1 as MNHEY and CDR2 as SVGEGT. The trim removed 6 bases at V and 2 bases at J, leaving 5 bases unmatched. The CDR3 loop spans 15 amino acids. CDR3 amino acids: CASRGTSGVTDTQYF. CDR3 bases: TGTGCCAGCAGGGGCACTAGCGGGGTCACAGATACGCAGTATTTT.